The 21 T cell receptor beta chains reported below all come from one sample, sequenced in a study of blood T cell repertoires in COVID-19. Assay: immunoSEQ multiplex PCR; the TCRdb copy retains only in-frame clones and omits some. The data contain about 60,000 clones, 65% to 90% of them singletons. Sequencing was carried out using peripheral blood. These TCRs come from a human donor in a cohort sampled during active COVID-19.

The rearrangement links TRBV27 to TRBJ2-2, with a weak D call TRBD2 (6 bases). This CDR3 comprises 16 residues. The V gene lost 5 bases and the J gene lost 2 bases, with 15 bases spanning the gap. CDR1 is MNHEY and CDR2 is SMNVEV in the germline V gene (reference sequence). The CDR3 DNA reads as TGTGCCAGCAGTCCCTGGGTGGGGGGAAACACCGGGGAGCTGTTTTTT. Translating gives CASSPWVGGNTGELFF.

V is TRBV9 and J is TRBJ2-6; maybe TRBD1 (6 bases). The germline gives CDR1 SGDLS, CDR2 YYNGEE. The CDR3 spans 19 residues. V shed 0 bases and J shed 0 bases, with 16 bases lying between them. CDR3 sequence reads: CASSVDPGHQFSGANVLTF. CDR3 coding DNA: TGTGCCAGCAGCGTAGACCCGGGACACCAGTTCTCTGGGGCCAACGTCCTGACTTTC.

The chain combines TRBV3-1 (or the pseudogene TRBV3-2) with TRBJ2-7; 8 bases are a match to TRBD2. After removal of 4 bases from V and 2 bases from J, the junction contained 7 bases not matched to a gene. Germline values: CDR1 LGHDT, CDR2 YNNKEL (reference sequence). This CDR3 region has 15 residues. The CDR3 protein is CASSPTSGDTYEQYF. The CDR3 DNA reads TGTGCCAGCAGCCCTACTAGCGGCGATACCTACGAGCAGTACTTC.

The chain couples TRBV6-2 or TRBV6-3 to TRBJ2-7, with TRBD2 as a possible D gene (5 bases). V gave up 6 bases and J gave up 2 bases, with 14 bases separating them. The CDR3 is 14 amino acids. Germline V gene sequence: CDR1 MNHEY, CDR2 SVGEGT. The CDR3 nucleotides read TGTGCCAGCAGCTGGCGGGTGGAGACCTACGAGCAGTACTTC. It yields the protein CASSWRVETYEQYF.

The chain employs TRBV5-1 and TRBJ1-6, with 7 bases matching TRBD1. The ends lost 0 bases at V and 10 bases at J; junction bases unmatched: 4. The CDR3 runs 14 residues. Germline CDR1 reads SGHRS; CDR2 reads YFSETQ. The CDR3 DNA is TGCGCCAGCAGCTTGGAGGGGGCTCGGTCACCCCTCCACTTT. This gives the protein CASSLEGARSPLHF. The variable domain in full, completed from reference TRBV5-1 and TRBJ1-6, reads KAGVTQTPRYLIKTRGQQVTLSCSPISGHRSVSWYQQTPGQGLQFLFEYFSETQRNKGNFPGRFSGRQFSNSRSEMNVSTLELGDSALYLCASSLEGARSPLHFGNGTRLTVT.

This rearrangement joins TRBV18 to TRBJ1-6; the match to TRBD1 covers 8 bases. V shed 2 bases, J shed 3 bases, and the junction held 0 bases outside the gene matches. In germline, CDR1 is KGHSH, CDR2 LQKENI. The CDR3 totals 15 residues. CDR3 sequence reads: CASSPTGGYNSPLHF. CDR3 DNA sequence: TGTGCCAGCTCACCAACAGGGGGCTATAATTCACCCCTCCACTTT.

The V call is TRBV27, the J call TRBJ2-2, with 7 nucleotides matching TRBD2. CDR1 is MNHEY, CDR2 SMNVEV, per germline (reference sequence). J lost 5 bases, V lost 3 bases, and 3 bases had no gene match. CDR3 length: 14 amino acids. CDR3 loop: CASSLTGGTGELFF. The CDR3 DNA is TGTGCCAGCAGTTTGACCGGGGGGACCGGGGAGCTGTTTTTT.

V usage is TRBV10-3 and J usage is TRBJ2-1; D might be TRBD1 (6 bases). The CDR3 spans 13 residues. In germline, CDR1 is ENHRY, CDR2 SYGVKD. V was pared by 7 bases and J by 8 bases, with 15 bases between. The CDR3 region is CAITRDTTYEQFF. The CDR3 DNA reads as TGTGCCATCACCAGGGACACCACCTATGAGCAGTTCTTC.

CDR3 sequence: CASSLGTGLNTEAFF. The DNA for the CDR3 is TGCGCCAGCAGCTTGGGTACAGGGTTGAACACTGAAGCTTTCTTT. The chain has TRBV5-1 and TRBJ1-1, with D perhaps TRBD1 (6 bases). The CDR3 sequence is 15 residues long. The V end lost 0 bases, the J end lost 0 bases, and 9 bases lay between the germline ends. Germline values: CDR1 SGHRS, CDR2 YFSETQ. The entire variable domain, with the rest obtained from reference TRBV5-1 and TRBJ1-1, is as follows: KAGVTQTPRYLIKTRGQQVTLSCSPISGHRSVSWYQQTPGQGLQFLFEYFSETQRNKGNFPGRFSGRQFSNSRSEMNVSTLELGDSALYLCASSLGTGLNTEAFFGQGTRLTVV.

V usage is TRBV6-6 and J usage is TRBJ1-1; D is ambiguous. V dropped 7 bases and J dropped 0 bases, with 9 bases sitting between them. The germline V gene has CDR1 MNHNY and CDR2 SVGAGI (reference sequence). The CDR3 is made up of 13 amino acids. CDR3 amino acids: CASTAVVNTEAFF. The CDR3 coding sequence is TGTGCCAGCACAGCGGTGGTGAACACTGAAGCTTTCTTT.

The chain carries TRBV4-1 and TRBJ2-6; D remains ambiguous. The V and J ends lost 4 bases and 9 bases respectively, with 25 bases between them. There are 18 residues in the CDR3. Germline V CDR1 and CDR2: MGHRA, YSYEKL. CDR3 loop: CASSLSGRTTKSGNVLTF. CDR3 DNA sequence: TGCGCCAGCAGCCTCTCTGGTAGAACCACAAAGTCGGGCAACGTCCTGACTTTC.

V is TRBV6-6 and J is TRBJ1-5; a possible D gene is TRBD1 (5 bases). Trimming took off 7 bases at V and 5 bases at J, with 21 bases between the two ends. From germline, CDR1 is MNHNY and CDR2 SVGAGI (reference sequence). The CDR3 covers 16 residues. This CDR3 reads CASKTTRRGGDQPQHF. The CDR3 DNA is TGTGCCAGCAAAACAACCCGGCGGGGGGGTGATCAGCCCCAGCATTTT.

V usage is TRBV7-3 and J usage is TRBJ2-3, with 13 positions matching TRBD2. Per the germline V gene, CDR1 is SGHTA and CDR2 is FQGTGA. This CDR3 is 16 amino acids long. Unmatched junction bases numbered 4, after V lost 5 bases and J lost 2 bases. In nucleotides, the CDR3 is TGTGCCAGCAGCCTCGGACTAGCGGGGGCCACAGATACGCAGTATTTT. Protein: CASSLGLAGATDTQYF.

The rearrangement links TRBV7-9 to TRBJ2-7, with a tentative D call TRBD1 (6 bases). Trimming left V 5 bases short and J 3 bases short, with 23 bases between. The CDR3 has 17 residues. CDR1 and CDR2 from the germline V gene are SEHNR and FQNEAQ (reference sequence). The CDR3 DNA follows: TGTGCCAGCAGCGGCCCCGGACAGAACCTAGGGCTCTACGAGCAGTACTTC. Amino acids: CASSGPGQNLGLYEQYF.

The chain uses TRBV5-1 and TRBJ2-6; 9 bases line up with TRBD1. Germline CDR1 is SGHRS and CDR2 is YFSETQ. V lost 3 bases to trimming and J lost 0 bases; unmatched junction nucleotides: 7. The CDR3 consists of 18 residues. CDR3 DNA sequence: TGCGCCAGCAGCTCTGGACAGGGGACGCCCTCTGGGGCCAACGTCCTGACTTTC. Its protein is CASSSGQGTPSGANVLTF.

The V call is TRBV3-1 (or the pseudogene TRBV3-2), the J call TRBJ2-3; D ambiguous. The CDR3 runs to 13 residues. The V end was cut by 0 bases, the J end by 6 bases, with 7 bases between. Germline V CDR1 and CDR2: LGHDT, YNNKEL (reference sequence). The CDR3: CASSQEFRDTQYF. DNA for the CDR3: TGTGCCAGCAGCCAAGAATTCAGGGATACGCAGTATTTT.

This clone was detected a few times. This chain uses TRBV3-1 (or the pseudogene TRBV3-2) with TRBJ1-5; D gene ambiguous. The V and J ends lost 4 bases and 5 bases respectively, with 9 bases between them. The CDR3 sequence is 13 residues long. Germline V gene sequence: CDR1 LGHDT, CDR2 YNNKEL (reference sequence). The CDR3 here is CASSPKTYQPQHF. Here the CDR3 DNA reads TGTGCCAGCAGCCCCAAAACTTATCAGCCCCAGCATTTT.

The rearrangement joins TRBV11-3 to TRBJ2-2, with 12 bases fitting TRBD2. The CDR3 length is 18 residues. CDR1 and CDR2 (germline): SGHNT, YENEEA. After removal of 5 bases from V and 1 base from J, the junction contained 8 bases not matched to a gene. CDR3 DNA: TGTGCCAGCAGCCCAAGACTAGCGGGGGCCGGGAACACCGGGGAGCTGTTTTTT. It codes for CASSPRLAGAGNTGELFF.

This chain uses TRBV4-1 with TRBJ2-3, with TRBD1 identical over 10 bases. Trimming took 5 bases from V and 1 from J; bases not matched to a gene: 3. The CDR3 is 15 amino acids. Looked up from germline, CDR1 is MGHRA and CDR2 is YSYEKL. The CDR3: CASSKGQGGTDTQYF. DNA for the CDR3: TGCGCCAGCAGCAAAGGACAGGGGGGCACAGATACGCAGTATTTT.

J is TRBJ2-5 and V is TRBV4-2, with 12 bases fitting TRBD2. Germline lookup yields CDR1 LGHNA and CDR2 YNFKEQ. With 0 bases clipped from V and 5 bases from J, the junction kept 4 bases outside the gene matches. This CDR3 has 16 amino acids. CDR3 loop: CASSQEGTSGLETQYF. The CDR3 nucleotides read TGTGCCAGCAGCCAAGAAGGGACTAGCGGGCTGGAGACCCAGTACTTC.

This chain links TRBV25-1 with TRBJ1-2; D gene uncertain. CDR1 MGHDK and CDR2 SYGVNS come from the germline V gene. V shed 1 base and J shed 8 bases, with 11 bases lying between them. There are 13 residues in the CDR3. The CDR3 reads CASSESGGWGYTF. In nucleotides, the CDR3 is TGTGCCAGCAGTGAATCTGGAGGGTGGGGCTACACCTTC.